This TCR beta chain is drawn from a study of blood T cell repertoires in COVID-19. On the study more broadly: Nucleic acid was either cDNA or gDNA, and it came from T cells, B-cell-depleted T cells, or PBMCs.

The V end was cut by 7 bases, the J end by 6 bases, with 10 bases between. Germline CDR1 SQVTM, CDR2 ANQGSEA. CDR3 size: 11 residues. Assay used: immunoSEQ multiplex PCR; TCRdb lists only in-frame clones, some missing. The table shows some 330,000 clones, with 80% to 85% occurring only once. The age range of participants was about 18 to 89 years, with residence in about two dozen US areas. Donors in Cohort 3 who had recovered were those with two negative PCRs, healthcare professional clearance, or resolution of their symptoms. This TCR was sampled from a woman aged 45-65 years who had recovered from COVID-19. The rearrangement links TRBV29-1 to TRBJ2-1; D is unresolved. Sequences were obtained from PBMCs or T cells enriched from blood (not recorded which). CDR3: CSGQDSNEQFF. Here the CDR3 DNA reads TGCAGCGGCCAGGATTCCAATGAGCAGTTCTTC.